The 13 T cell receptor beta chains reported below all come from one sample, sequenced in a study of T cells after yellow fever vaccination. TCRdb fed the 5' RACE reads into MiXCR, producing one record per CDR3 protein. The data contain over 85,000 distinct CDR3 sequences, 8% to 10% of them singletons. Specimen: CD8+ T cells not binding an NS4B(214-222) dextramer, sorted from PBMCs, collected roughly 14 days after the first yellow fever vaccination. The receptors were gathered from a man aged 18-30 years who received the YFV17D yellow fever vaccine.

This clonotype occurred a few times. This rearrangement joins TRBV5-1 to TRBJ2-2; 8 nucleotides align to TRBD2. Germline CDR1 and CDR2: SGHRS and YFSETQ. The CDR3 extends over 15 amino acids. V lost 4 bases and J lost 9; bases outside the gene matches: 11. The CDR3 region is CASSRGLVQVRELFF. CDR3 bases: TGCGCCAGCAGCCGGGGACTAGTTCAGGTTCGGGAGCTGTTTTTT.

This clonotype showed up just a few times. The chain uses TRBV6-5 and TRBJ2-1; tentatively, D is TRBD1 (6 bases). The CDR3 contains 15 residues. The germline V gene has CDR1 MNHEY and CDR2 SVGAGI. V was pared by 1 base and J by 7 bases, with 14 bases between. CDR3 sequence: CASSYLQGILNEQFF. For the CDR3, the DNA is TGTGCCAGCAGTTACTTACAGGGAATTTTAAATGAGCAGTTCTTC.

This clonotype was seen ten or more times. The CDR3 coding sequence is TGTGCCACCAGCAGAGTAGGGCAGTCCAATCAGCCCCAGCATTTT. Its protein is CATSRVGQSNQPQHF. The V gene is TRBV15, the J gene TRBJ1-5; D unclear. Trimming removed 1 base at V and 3 bases at J, with 10 bases between. The CDR3 extends over 15 amino acids. Germline CDR1 is LNHNV and CDR2 is YYDKDF (reference sequence).

This chain connects TRBV5-1 to TRBJ2-7, with 7 bases lining up with TRBD2. Trimming removed 4 bases from V and 2 bases from J; junction bases left unmatched: 6. CDR3 size: 14 residues. Per the germline V gene, CDR1 is SGHRS and CDR2 is YFSETQ. CDR3 sequence: CASSPGLRAYEQYV. CDR3 coding DNA: TGCGCCAGCAGCCCGGGACTACGGGCCTACGAGCAGTACGTC.

This chain joins TRBV11-2 and TRBJ1-1; no reliable D call. The CDR3 spans 12 residues. With 4 bases removed from V and 6 bases from J, the gap between germline ends came to 9 bases. Germline CDR1 SGHAT, CDR2 FQNNGV. The CDR3 DNA reads as TGTGCCAGCAGCTCACCCTGGCCTGAAGCTTTCTTT. Protein: CASSSPWPEAFF.

In this sample, this clonotype turned up a few times. This chain joins TRBV5-5 and TRBJ1-1; a weak D match, TRBD1 (6 bases). The CDR3 extends over 14 amino acids. Deletions cut 0 bases from V and 7 bases from J, with 13 bases between. From germline, CDR1 is SGHKS and CDR2 YYEKEE (reference sequence). This chain's CDR3 is CASSLGSLGGEAFF. As DNA, the CDR3 is TGTGCCAGCAGCTTGGGCTCCCTAGGGGGTGAAGCTTTCTTT.

Points on this clonotype: An end of the junction differs from the germline gene, which may be a read error. The gene calls are TRBV3-1 and TRBJ2-5; weak D call: TRBD1 (5 bases). Germline V gene data show CDR1 as LGHDT and CDR2 as YNNKEL (reference sequence). CDR3 length: 15 residues. The CDR3 is CATSQAYTAKGAQYF. The CDR3 bases are TGTGCCACCAGCCAAGCTTATACGGCTAAAGGGGCCCAGTACTTC.

This clonotype was counted many times. The rearrangement uses TRBV4-1 and TRBJ2-2; possibly TRBD1 for D (6 bases). Germline V gene data show CDR1 as MGHRA and CDR2 as YSYEKL. The CDR3 runs 16 residues. The V end lost 0 bases, the J end lost 3 bases, and 11 bases lay between the germline ends. CDR3 nucleotide sequence: TGCGCCAGCAGCCAAGACAGGGGATGGGACACCGGGGAGCTGTTTTTT. Translated, it gives CASSQDRGWDTGELFF.

This clonotype has a handful of counts. The gene calls are TRBV15 and TRBJ2-7; a weak D match, TRBD2 (5 bases). V was pared by 6 bases and J by 3 bases, with 12 bases between. The CDR3 has 13 residues. Germline loops: CDR1 LNHNV, CDR2 YYDKDF (reference sequence). CDR3 loop: CATRPSGGYEQYV. The CDR3, as DNA: TGTGCCACCAGACCGAGCGGAGGCTACGAGCAGTACGTC.

The chain carries TRBV6-6 and TRBJ2-7, with 8 bases identical to TRBD1. CDR3 length equals 13 residues. Germline CDR1 reads MNHNY; CDR2 reads SVGAGI (reference sequence). Trimming at V came to 5 bases and at J to 6 bases, leaving 6 bases not matched to a gene. CDR3 sequence: CASSPGQGIEQYF. The DNA for the CDR3 is TGTGCCAGCAGTCCCGGACAGGGCATCGAGCAGTACTTC.

This chain links TRBV12-3 or TRBV12-4 with TRBJ1-4, with 10 bases matching TRBD1. The CDR3 is 15 amino acids. V shed 4 bases, J shed 5 bases, and the junction held 4 bases outside the gene matches. The CDR3 coding sequence is TGTGCCAGCAGTTCCCCGGGACAGGGGAATGAAAAACTGTTTTTT. Translation gives CASSSPGQGNEKLFF.

This clonotype was observed a handful of times. The gene calls are TRBV7-6 and TRBJ1-1; D possibly corresponds to TRBD1 (6 bases). Germline values: CDR1 SGHVS, CDR2 FNYEAQ. This CDR3 is built from 14 residues. V was cut by 2 bases and J by 5 bases, with 12 bases left in between. This chain's CDR3 is CASSLSQGSTEAFF. In nucleotides, the CDR3 is TGTGCCAGCAGCTTAAGTCAGGGGAGTACTGAAGCTTTCTTT.

This clonotype occurred a few times. This sequence joins TRBV5-6 and TRBJ1-1; D may be TRBD1 (5 bases). The CDR3 sequence is 15 residues long. The ends were cut back, 3 bases at V and 1 base at J, with 13 bases in the middle. The germline V gene encodes CDR1 SGHDT and CDR2 YYEEEE. The CDR3 protein is CASSSYGDENTEAFF. The CDR3 DNA is TGTGCCAGCAGCTCCTACGGGGACGAGAACACTGAAGCTTTCTTT.